Given below is one T cell receptor (beta chain) in context. The antigen is undetermined. One end of the junction fails to match germline, which may point to a read error. The data originate from a study of vaccination effects on CD4 cells after COVID-19. Study-wide results and limits: Clones that were induced by infection or by vaccine showed marked contraction late after vaccination.

Method: immunoSEQ multiplex PCR; TCRdb's copy keeps in-frame clones and lacks some. The sample holds about 41,000 clones, more than 60% seen once. Per germline, CDR1 SGHDT and CDR2 YYEEEE. There are 14 residues in the CDR3. Sequencing in the ViraFEST assay came after antigen-specific CD4+ T cells had been expanded with viral peptide pools, which were used to stimulate PBMC. The authors isolated CD4+ T cells after around nine days of culture. Neither prior SARS-CoV-2 infection nor positive nucleocapsid antibodies were present in the vaccine recipients. They grew roughly 2 million PBMC in each well, adding approximately 10 IU/ml IL-2 and 7.5 to 10 ug/ml peptides.

The starting material was CD4+ T cells from PBMCs cultured with HCoV-OC43 spike peptides, obtained before COVID-19 vaccination. Described subset: HCoV-OC43 spike overlapping peptide pool stimulation. The chain carries TRBV5-6 and TRBJ1-2; no clear D. The sequence was obtained from a human donor who received a COVID-19 vaccine. Here the CDR3 reads CASSLELTSATLSF. CDR3 DNA sequence: TGTGCCAGCAGCTTGGAACTTACCAGTGCCACTCTCTCCTTC.